The 18 T cell receptor beta chains below were found in one sample sequenced in a study of human thymus T cells (dated by TCRdb to 2018 to 2020). The thymus tissue came from surgical resects taken out during corrective cardiac surgery. Library creation used the immunoSEQ multiplex PCR assay. The source is immuneACCESS, and TCRdb retained only in-frame sequences with V and J called. Part of the clones is not carried over; for the studies checked, unresolved V genes explain less than half of this, and the remainder is unexplained. The sample profile shows some 130,000 clones; about 94% of them were found once. Around 0.022% of the sample goes to the ten largest clones. Source material: thymus tissue. Receptors were obtained from a boy younger than two with a congenital heart defect but otherwise immunologically healthy.

This clone was detected only once. The V call is TRBV5-6, the J call TRBJ2-1; D may match TRBD1 or TRBD2 (6 bases each). Germline V gene sequence: CDR1 SGHDT, CDR2 YYEEEE. V shed 0 bases and J shed 0 bases, with 16 bases lying between them. The CDR3 runs to 18 residues. The CDR3 is CASSLVRGERGSYNEQFF. For the CDR3, the DNA is TGTGCCAGCAGCTTGGTGAGGGGGGAACGAGGCTCCTACAATGAGCAGTTCTTC.

This clone appeared a single time. This chain joins TRBV7-5 and TRBJ1-3. TRBV7-5 is noted as a pseudogene. CDR3 size: 17 residues. The CDR3 here is CARSLPDLLSSGNTIYF. The CDR3 DNA reads as TGTGCCAGAAGCCTACCGGATCTCCTGAGCTCTGGAAACACCATATATTTT.

DNA of the CDR3: TGTGCCAGTAGCTTGGGGGAGAGTACGGGGCCCCCAGACTATGGCTACACCTTC. This codes for CASSLGESTGPPDYGYTF. The chain couples TRBV19 to TRBJ1-2; D perhaps matches TRBD1 (5 bases). Trimming pared 6 bases from V and 3 bases from J, leaving 26 bases between. The CDR3 has 18 residues. The V gene's germline CDR1 is LNHDA and CDR2 SQIVND (reference sequence).

A single count supports this clone. The V and J genes are TRBV28 and TRBJ2-3; D may be TRBD2 (5 bases). CDR3 size: 13 residues. Germline V gene data show CDR1 as MDHEN and CDR2 as SYDVKM. Deletions cut 2 bases from V and 3 bases from J, with 6 bases between. CDR3 region: CASSLPGTDTQYF. CDR3 sequence (DNA): TGTGCCAGCAGTTTACCGGGAACAGATACGCAGTATTTT. The entire variable domain, with the rest obtained from reference TRBV28 and TRBJ2-3, is as follows: DVKVTQSSRYLVKRTGEKVFLECVQDMDHENMFWYRQDPGLGLRLIYFSYDVKMKEKGDIPEGYSVSREKKERFSLILESASTNQTSMYLCASSLPGTDTQYFGPGTRLTVL.

V gene TRBV5-1 combines with J gene TRBJ2-4; 10 bases agree with TRBD1. The V gene's germline CDR1 is SGHRS and CDR2 YFSETQ. There are 15 residues in the CDR3. Unmatched junction bases numbered 3, after V lost 4 bases and J lost 2 bases. Here the CDR3 reads CASSGTGETKNIQYF. In DNA form, the CDR3 reads TGCGCCAGCAGCGGGACAGGGGAAACCAAAAACATTCAGTACTTC.

This chain links TRBV7-9 with TRBJ2-3; TRBD2 matches 11 bases. From germline, CDR1 is SEHNR and CDR2 FQNEAQ (reference sequence). Germline trimming cut 3 bases from V and 8 bases from J; bases unmatched to any gene: 13. The CDR3 consists of 17 residues. DNA for the CDR3: TGTGCCAGCAGCTTGGAGATTAGCGGGGGGGCCTATGGTACGCAGTATTTT. Translating gives CASSLEISGGAYGTQYF.

The chain couples TRBV7-6 to TRBJ2-1; the match to TRBD2 covers 8 bases. Germline values: CDR1 SGHVS, CDR2 FNYEAQ. This CDR3 region has 16 residues. The V segment lost 6 bases and the J segment 12 bases; nucleotides outside the gene matches: 19. The CDR3 region has the DNA TGTGCCAGCAGTTCCGGGGGGAGCGGGGGACCTTTCGGGCAGTTCTTC. This gives the protein CASSSGGSGGPFGQFF.

This clone was picked up one time. The chain carries TRBV5-1 and TRBJ2-3; a weak D match, TRBD1 (6 bases). Germline loops: CDR1 SGHRS, CDR2 YFSETQ. Trimming left V 4 bases short and J 2 bases short, with 17 bases between. CDR3 length: 16 amino acids. CDR3: CASSARGGFPTDTQYF. DNA of the CDR3: TGCGCCAGCAGCGCCAGAGGGGGATTTCCCACAGATACGCAGTATTTT.

This chain uses TRBV6-1 with TRBJ2-4; tentative D call: TRBD2 (6 bases). V shed 10 bases and J shed 5 bases, with 12 bases lying between them. This CDR3 contains 12 residues. Germline V lookup: CDR1 MNHNS, CDR2 SASEGT. CDR3 protein: CATRRGQNIQYF. CDR3 nucleotide sequence: TGTGCCACCCGGCGGGGCCAAAACATTCAGTACTTC.

This chain uses TRBV2 with TRBJ1-1; a weak D match, TRBD1 (5 bases). This CDR3 region has 14 residues. Per the germline V gene, CDR1 is SNHLY and CDR2 is FYNNEI. The germline V and J ends were trimmed by 1 base and 0 bases, with 6 bases remaining between them. CDR3 in DNA: TGTGCCAGCAGTGAAGACAGGATGAACACTGAAGCTTTCTTT. Its protein product is CASSEDRMNTEAFF.

The chain has TRBV6-1 and TRBJ1-3; D is unresolved. V lost 1 base and J lost 0, with 10 bases in between. Germline-derived CDR1 and CDR2 are MNHNS and SASEGT. The CDR3 has 16 residues. The CDR3 sequence: CASSEEQPHSGNTIYF. Written as DNA, the CDR3 is TGTGCCAGCAGTGAAGAACAGCCGCACTCTGGAAACACCATATATTTT.

This clone is a singleton in its sample. The chain uses TRBV4-3 and TRBJ2-5; 7 positions match TRBD1. CDR1 is LGHNA and CDR2 is YSLEER in the germline V gene. The trim removed 4 bases at V and 4 bases at J, leaving 12 bases unmatched. This CDR3 has 16 residues. CDR3 sequence reads: CASSRHWTGERETQYF. The DNA of the CDR3 is TGCGCCAGCAGCCGCCATTGGACAGGAGAGAGAGAGACCCAGTACTTC.

The rearrangement links TRBV4-2 to TRBJ1-4; TRBD1 agrees at 8 bases. Germline lookup yields CDR1 LGHNA and CDR2 YNFKEQ. There are 15 residues in the CDR3. V was clipped by 2 bases and J by 8 bases; unmatched bases: 7. The CDR3 DNA reads TGTGCCAGCAGCCAAAGGACAGGGATACGAGAAAAACTGTTTTTT. As protein: CASSQRTGIREKLFF.

This chain uses TRBV11-3 with TRBJ1-1; a possible D gene is TRBD1 (5 bases). This CDR3 region has 14 residues. Germline CDR1 is SGHNT and CDR2 is YENEEA. Trimming shortened V by 0 bases and J by 4 bases, and 9 bases separated the two germline ends. The CDR3 sequence is CASSLDGQGTEAFF. CDR3 coding DNA: TGTGCCAGCAGCTTAGATGGTCAGGGCACTGAAGCTTTCTTT.

CDR3 region: CSVGDRGNEQFF. CDR3 sequence (DNA): TGCAGCGTTGGGGACAGGGGGAATGAGCAGTTCTTC. This rearrangement joins TRBV29-1 to TRBJ2-1; 11 bases fit TRBD1. CDR3 length equals 12 residues. Germline CDR1 is SQVTM and CDR2 is ANQGSEA. V gave up 4 bases and J gave up 7 bases; unmatched junction bases: 0.

V usage is TRBV27 and J usage is TRBJ1-2; D remains unclear. V lost 3 bases, J lost 0 bases, and 14 bases lay in between. This CDR3 has 16 residues. CDR1 and CDR2 (germline): MNHEY, SMNVEV (reference sequence). The CDR3 region has the DNA TGTGCCAGCAGTTTTTGGCCGAAGACTCCTAACTATGGCTACACCTTC. Protein sequence: CASSFWPKTPNYGYTF.

The genes are TRBV6-5 and TRBJ2-7, with D unresolved. Germline V gene lookup returns CDR1 MNHEY and CDR2 SVGAGI. The CDR3 is made up of 15 amino acids. V was shortened by 6 bases and J by 2 bases, with 17 bases between the two germline ends. This CDR3 is CASRPAPSIPYEQYF. The CDR3 DNA reads TGTGCCAGCAGACCGGCCCCGAGTATACCCTACGAGCAGTACTTC.

The J gene is TRBJ2-3, the V gene TRBV2; 14 nucleotides line up with TRBD2. This CDR3 has 17 residues. The V and J ends lost 8 bases and 3 bases, in that order; junction bases with no gene match: 10. Germline V gene sequence: CDR1 SNHLY, CDR2 FYNNEI. CDR3 nucleotides: TGTGCCAGCCGCGGACTAGCGGGGGGCGGGGAAACAGATACGCAGTATTTT. Amino acid sequence: CASRGLAGGGETDTQYF.